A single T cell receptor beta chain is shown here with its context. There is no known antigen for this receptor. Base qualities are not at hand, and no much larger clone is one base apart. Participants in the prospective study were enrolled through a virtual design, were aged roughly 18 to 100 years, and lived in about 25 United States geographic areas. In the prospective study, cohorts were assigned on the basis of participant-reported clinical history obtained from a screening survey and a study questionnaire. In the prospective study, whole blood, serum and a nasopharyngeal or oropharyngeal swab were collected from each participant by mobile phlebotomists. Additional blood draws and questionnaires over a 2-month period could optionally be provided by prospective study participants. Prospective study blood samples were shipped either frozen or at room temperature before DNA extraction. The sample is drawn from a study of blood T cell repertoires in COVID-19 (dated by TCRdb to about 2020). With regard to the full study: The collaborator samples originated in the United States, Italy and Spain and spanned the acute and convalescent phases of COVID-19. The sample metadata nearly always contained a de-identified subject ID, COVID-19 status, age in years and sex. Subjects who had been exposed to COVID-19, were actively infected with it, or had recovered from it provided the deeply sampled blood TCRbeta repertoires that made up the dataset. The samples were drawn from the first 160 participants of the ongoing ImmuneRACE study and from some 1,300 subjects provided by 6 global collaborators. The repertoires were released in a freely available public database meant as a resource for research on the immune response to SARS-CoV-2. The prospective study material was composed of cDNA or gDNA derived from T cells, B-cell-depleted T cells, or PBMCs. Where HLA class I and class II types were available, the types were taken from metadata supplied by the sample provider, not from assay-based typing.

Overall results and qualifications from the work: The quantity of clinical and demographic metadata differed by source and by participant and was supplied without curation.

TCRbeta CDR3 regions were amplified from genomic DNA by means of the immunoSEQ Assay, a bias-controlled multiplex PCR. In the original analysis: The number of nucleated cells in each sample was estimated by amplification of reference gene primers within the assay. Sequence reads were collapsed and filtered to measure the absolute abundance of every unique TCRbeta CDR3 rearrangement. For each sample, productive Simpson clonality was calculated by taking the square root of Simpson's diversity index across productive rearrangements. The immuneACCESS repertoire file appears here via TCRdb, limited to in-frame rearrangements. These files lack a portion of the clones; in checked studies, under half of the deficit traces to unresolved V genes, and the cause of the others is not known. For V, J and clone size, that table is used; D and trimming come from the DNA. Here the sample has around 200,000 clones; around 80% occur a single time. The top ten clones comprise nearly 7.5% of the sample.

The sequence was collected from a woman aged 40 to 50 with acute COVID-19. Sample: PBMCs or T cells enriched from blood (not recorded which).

The DNA reads TGTGCCAGCAGCCAAGATCGTGGGGGGAGGGCGGTCAACGAGCAGTACTTC. The encoded protein is CASSQDRGGRAVNEQYF. The rearranged chain carries TRBV3-1 (or the pseudogene TRBV3-2) and TRBJ2-7; 7 central nucleotides agree with TRBD2. V loses 0 bases at its end and J loses 5 bases; junction bases beyond the gene matches: 13. The CDR3 runs 17 residues from the cysteine to the phenylalanine. Of all the DNA, just the CDR3 is kept, 51 bases in frame from base 1. CDR1 and CDR2, looked up from the germline V gene (reference sequence), are LGHDT and YNNKEL.